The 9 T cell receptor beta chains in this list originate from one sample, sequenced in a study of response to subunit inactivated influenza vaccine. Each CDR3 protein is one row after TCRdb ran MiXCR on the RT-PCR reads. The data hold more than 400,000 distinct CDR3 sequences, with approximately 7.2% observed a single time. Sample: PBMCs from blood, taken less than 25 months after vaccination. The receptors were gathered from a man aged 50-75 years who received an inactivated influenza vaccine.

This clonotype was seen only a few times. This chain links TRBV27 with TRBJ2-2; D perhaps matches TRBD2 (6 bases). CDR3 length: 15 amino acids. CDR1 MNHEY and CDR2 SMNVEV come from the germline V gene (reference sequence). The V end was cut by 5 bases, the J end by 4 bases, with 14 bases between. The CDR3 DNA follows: TGTGCCAGCAGTCCCAGCACCGGGGGCACCGGGGAGCTGTTTTTT. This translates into CASSPSTGGTGELFF.

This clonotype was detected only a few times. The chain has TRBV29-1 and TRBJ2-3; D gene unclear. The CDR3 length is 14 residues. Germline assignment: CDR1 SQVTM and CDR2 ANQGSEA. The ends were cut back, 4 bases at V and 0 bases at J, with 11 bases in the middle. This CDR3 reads CSVGMRLSTDTQYF. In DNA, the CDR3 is TGCAGCGTTGGGATGCGTCTTAGCACAGATACGCAGTATTTT.

The CDR3 protein is CSARDLAGGLGTQYF. The CDR3 DNA reads TGCAGTGCTAGAGATTTGGCAGGGGGCCTTGGGACCCAGTACTTC. The V call is TRBV20-1, the J call TRBJ2-5; 8 bases align to TRBD1. Germline V gene sequence: CDR1 DFQATT, CDR2 SNEGSKA (reference sequence). The CDR3 contains 15 residues. V lost 0 bases and J lost 7; bases outside the gene matches: 10.

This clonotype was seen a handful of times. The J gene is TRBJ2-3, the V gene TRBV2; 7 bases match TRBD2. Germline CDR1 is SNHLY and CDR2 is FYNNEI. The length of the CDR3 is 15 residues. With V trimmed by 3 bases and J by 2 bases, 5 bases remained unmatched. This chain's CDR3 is CASSDRTRVTDTQYF. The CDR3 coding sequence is TGTGCCAGCAGTGATAGGACTAGGGTCACAGATACGCAGTATTTT.

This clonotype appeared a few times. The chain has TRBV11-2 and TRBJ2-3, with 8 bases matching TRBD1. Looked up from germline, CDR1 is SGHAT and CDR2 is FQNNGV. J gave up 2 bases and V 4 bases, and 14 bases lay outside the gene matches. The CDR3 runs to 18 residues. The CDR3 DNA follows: TGTGCCAGCAGCTCACCCCAAGGACAGGGAGGATCCACAGATACGCAGTATTTT. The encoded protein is CASSSPQGQGGSTDTQYF.

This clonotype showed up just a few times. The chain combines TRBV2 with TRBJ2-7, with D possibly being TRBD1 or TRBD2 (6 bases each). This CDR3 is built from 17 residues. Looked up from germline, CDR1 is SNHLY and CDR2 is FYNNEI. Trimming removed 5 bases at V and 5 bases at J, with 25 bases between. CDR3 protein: CASSSWTVRGRRDEQYF. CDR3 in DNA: TGTGCCAGCAGTTCTTGGACGGTCAGGGGCCGGAGGGACGAGCAGTACTTC.

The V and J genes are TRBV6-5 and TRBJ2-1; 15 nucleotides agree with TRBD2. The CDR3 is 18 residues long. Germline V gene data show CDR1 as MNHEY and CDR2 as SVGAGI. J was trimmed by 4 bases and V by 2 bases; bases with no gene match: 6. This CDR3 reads CASSYLPGTSGRYNEQFF. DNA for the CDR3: TGTGCCAGCAGTTACCTTCCAGGGACTAGCGGGAGGTACAATGAGCAGTTCTTC.

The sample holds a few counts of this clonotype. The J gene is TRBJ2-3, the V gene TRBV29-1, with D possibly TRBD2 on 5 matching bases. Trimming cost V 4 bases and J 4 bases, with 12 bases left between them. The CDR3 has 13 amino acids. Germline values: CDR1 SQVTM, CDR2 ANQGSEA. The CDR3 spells CSVAVSDADTQYF. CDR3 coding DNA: TGCAGCGTTGCGGTTAGCGATGCAGATACGCAGTATTTT.

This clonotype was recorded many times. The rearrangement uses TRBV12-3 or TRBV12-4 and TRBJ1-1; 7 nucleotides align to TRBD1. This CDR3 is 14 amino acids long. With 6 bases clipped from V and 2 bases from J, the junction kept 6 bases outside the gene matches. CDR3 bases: TGTGCCAGCAGAAAGGGACAGACAAACACTGAAGCTTTCTTT. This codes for CASRKGQTNTEAFF.